The 24 T cell receptor beta chains below come from one sample, sequenced in a study of cytomegalovirus exposure and HLA in healthy donors. 13 Jbeta primers and 60 Vbeta primers were used for the PCR. Measured with immunoSEQ multiplex PCR; TCRdb has only the in-frame clones, and not every one. This sample has around 130,000 clones, with roughly 87% found just once. Source material: PBMCs. The receptors derive from a woman aged 18 to 35 in good health and CMV-seronegative.

The chain combines TRBV7-8 with TRBJ1-2; no reliable D call. This CDR3 spans 13 amino acids. Germline V CDR1 and CDR2: SGHVS, FQNEAQ. The V end lost 1 base, the J end lost 5 bases, and 8 bases lay between the germline ends. The CDR3 nucleotides read TGTGCCAGCAGCTTAGAGCTAATATATGGCTACACCTTC. It specifies CASSLELIYGYTF.

The gene calls are TRBV4-1 and TRBJ1-2; TRBD1 agrees at 9 bases. The ends lost 4 bases at V and 1 base at J; junction bases unmatched: 13. CDR3 size: 18 residues. The V gene's germline CDR1 is MGHRA and CDR2 YSYEKL. The CDR3 sequence: CASSPPGQGAPNNYGYTF. The CDR3 DNA reads TGCGCCAGCAGCCCCCCGGGACAGGGAGCGCCCAATAACTATGGCTACACCTTC.

This chain uses TRBV2 with TRBJ2-7; D unclear. V lost 1 base to trimming and J lost 3 bases, with 7 bases between them. Germline V gene lookup returns CDR1 SNHLY and CDR2 FYNNEI. The CDR3 totals 13 residues. CDR3 amino acids: CASSEGDSYEQYF. The CDR3 DNA reads as TGTGCCAGCAGTGAAGGAGATAGCTACGAGCAGTACTTC.

The V and J genes are TRBV10-2 and TRBJ2-1; TRBD2 matches at 9 bases. The V and J ends lost 3 bases and 4 bases, in that order; junction bases with no gene match: 13. CDR1 is WSHSY, CDR2 SAAADI, per germline. The CDR3 runs to 18 residues. For the CDR3, the DNA is TGCGCCAGCAGTGATGGGCGGGGGGGCTCCCCGATTTACAATGAGCAGTTCTTC. It codes for CASSDGRGGSPIYNEQFF.

The CDR3: CARTAGQGYHEQFF. The CDR3 DNA reads TGTGCCAGGACGGCGGGACAGGGTTACCATGAGCAGTTCTTC. The V call is TRBV2, the J call TRBJ2-1, with 9 bases lining up with TRBD1. This CDR3 is built from 14 residues. Germline V gene lookup returns CDR1 SNHLY and CDR2 FYNNEI. J gave up 8 bases and V 9 bases, and 11 bases lay outside the gene matches.

This clone has only a few counts. This sequence joins TRBV7-2 and TRBJ1-5, with D uncertain. The V gene lost 4 bases and the J gene lost 5 bases, with 15 bases spanning the gap. Germline CDR1 and CDR2: SGHTA and FQGNSA. The CDR3 runs 15 residues. The CDR3 DNA sequence: TGTGCCAGCAGCTCTGTTGGGCAAATACATCAGCCCCAGCATTTT. Protein: CASSSVGQIHQPQHF.

The genes are TRBV2 and TRBJ1-1; TRBD1 matches 10 bases. This CDR3 comprises 15 residues. Losses at the gene ends were 6 bases for V and 1 base for J; bases not matched to a gene: 5. Germline CDR1 is SNHLY and CDR2 is FYNNEI. Written as DNA, the CDR3 is TGTGCCAGCAGATCGACAGGGGGCACGAACACTGAAGCTTTCTTT. Protein: CASRSTGGTNTEAFF.

The chain links TRBV5-5 to TRBJ1-1; tentatively, D is TRBD1 (5 bases). In germline, CDR1 is SGHKS, CDR2 YYEKEE (reference sequence). The V end was cut by 2 bases, the J end by 4 bases, with 9 bases between. This CDR3 contains 13 residues. In DNA, the CDR3 is TGTGCCAGCAGCTTTGGGGCCAGCACTGAAGCTTTCTTT. As protein: CASSFGASTEAFF.

The chain couples TRBV6-5 to TRBJ1-4; D is perhaps TRBD1 (6 bases). V was trimmed by 4 bases and J by 8 bases, leaving 14 bases between them. CDR3 length: 14 amino acids. CDR1 and CDR2 (germline): MNHEY, SVGAGI. For the CDR3, the DNA is TGTGCCAGCAGTTCCCTGGACAGTCGCGAAAAACTGTTTTTT. Encoded protein: CASSSLDSREKLFF.

The chain has TRBV6-5 and TRBJ2-1; D possibly corresponds to TRBD1 (5 bases). The CDR3 totals 12 residues. CDR1 is MNHEY and CDR2 is SVGAGI in the germline V gene. V lost 10 bases to trimming and J lost 7 bases, with 14 bases between them. The CDR3 nucleotides read TGTGCCACCCGGGCAGGGCGGAATGAGCAGTTCTTC. This translates into CATRAGRNEQFF.

The chain recombines TRBV6-5 with TRBJ2-7; 9 bases line up with TRBD1. Germline CDR1 MNHEY, CDR2 SVGAGI. Trimming at V came to 7 bases and at J to 4 bases, leaving 11 bases not matched to a gene. This CDR3 has 15 residues. CDR3 protein: CASIPGGTGKYEQYF. The CDR3, as DNA: TGTGCCAGCATCCCCGGAGGGACAGGGAAGTACGAGCAGTACTTC.

The count of this clone is one. The chain joins TRBV19 to TRBJ2-1; 7 bases are shared with TRBD2. The CDR3 spans 15 residues. Germline V lookup: CDR1 LNHDA, CDR2 SQIVND (reference sequence). The ends lost 6 bases at V and 5 bases at J; junction bases unmatched: 10. The CDR3 loop reads CASRGGITLNNEQFF. CDR3 DNA sequence: TGTGCCAGTAGGGGGGGGATAACTCTAAACAATGAGCAGTTCTTC.

The V gene is TRBV6-6, the J gene TRBJ1-4, with D hard to call. CDR1 is MNHNY, CDR2 SVGAGI, per germline (reference sequence). Between the trimmed V and J ends, which lost 3 bases and 7 bases, there was a span of 12 bases. This CDR3 comprises 14 residues. In DNA, the CDR3 is TGTGCCAGCAGTTATGGAAACACGGGTGAAAAACTGTTTTTT. As protein: CASSYGNTGEKLFF.

This clone has only one observation. This chain uses TRBV4-1 with TRBJ1-4; D possibly corresponds to TRBD1 (5 bases). CDR3 length: 14 residues. Germline assignment: CDR1 MGHRA and CDR2 YSYEKL. V was trimmed by 3 bases and J by 3 bases, leaving 8 bases between them. The CDR3 DNA sequence: TGCGCCAGCAGCCACTCAGGGTCTAATGAAAAACTGTTTTTT. This gives the protein CASSHSGSNEKLFF.

V and J are TRBV7-2 and TRBJ2-3; weak D call: TRBD1 (5 bases). V was trimmed by 4 bases and J by 5 bases, leaving 7 bases between them. The CDR3 spans 12 residues. Germline V gives CDR1 SGHTA, CDR2 FQGNSA. CDR3 bases: TGTGCCAGCAGCTCCCAGGGAGATACGCAGTATTTT. Its protein is CASSSQGDTQYF.

This chain links TRBV19 with TRBJ1-2; the D gene is possibly TRBD1 (5 bases). Trimming pared 5 bases from V and 5 bases from J, leaving 12 bases between. Looked up from germline, CDR1 is LNHDA and CDR2 is SQIVND (reference sequence). This CDR3 is 13 amino acids long. The CDR3 spells CASSRQGSYGYTF. CDR3 in DNA: TGTGCCAGTAGTCGGCAGGGTTCTTATGGCTACACCTTC. Full variable domain (rest looked up from reference TRBV19 and TRBJ1-2): DGGITQSPKYLFRKEGQNVTLSCEQNLNHDAMYWYRQDPGQGLRLIYYSQIVNDFQKGDIAEGYSVSREKKESFPLTVTSAQKNPTAFYLCASSRQGSYGYTFGSGTRLTVV.

V is TRBV29-1 and J is TRBJ1-1; perhaps TRBD1 as D (6 bases). Germline V gives CDR1 SQVTM, CDR2 ANQGSEA. The CDR3 runs to 14 residues. V lost 6 bases to trimming and J lost 4 bases, with 18 bases between them. The CDR3 DNA reads as TGCAGCGTGGGTGTAGGGGGAGCAGGCACTGAAGCTTTCTTT. It codes for CSVGVGGAGTEAFF.

In DNA, the CDR3 is TGTGCCAGCAGAGGGAGAATCCTATTGAGCTCTGGGGCCAACGTCCTGACTTTC. This encodes CASRGRILLSSGANVLTF. The rearrangement uses TRBV5-5 and TRBJ2-6; D might be TRBD2 (5 bases). CDR3 length: 18 amino acids. CDR1 is SGHKS and CDR2 is YYEKEE in the germline V gene (reference sequence). Trimming took 5 bases from V and 0 from J, leaving 18 bases between them.

This clone was found a few times. J is TRBJ2-3 and V is TRBV10-1; a possible D gene is TRBD2 (7 bases). V was shortened by 7 bases and J by 10 bases, with 15 bases between the two germline ends. CDR1 is WNHNN and CDR2 is SYGVQD in the germline V gene (reference sequence). This CDR3 is 12 amino acids long. The CDR3 region is CASKGGGTAQYF. CDR3 DNA sequence: TGCGCCAGCAAGGGAGGGGGGACTGCGCAGTATTTT.

The gene calls are TRBV15 and TRBJ1-4; TRBD1 aligns across 10 bases. Germline CDR1 and CDR2: LNHNV and YYDKDF (reference sequence). The CDR3 consists of 15 residues. Trimming at V came to 4 bases and at J to 8 bases, leaving 7 bases not matched to a gene. The CDR3: CATSTRQGAEEKLFF. For the CDR3, the DNA is TGTGCCACCAGCACCAGACAGGGGGCGGAGGAAAAACTGTTTTTT.

The chain links TRBV2 to TRBJ2-7, with D perhaps TRBD2 (5 bases). CDR3 length: 13 residues. CDR1 and CDR2 from the germline V gene are SNHLY and FYNNEI. V lost 8 bases and J lost 5, with 16 bases in between. CDR3 residues: CASRSTSSHEQYF. The CDR3, as DNA: TGTGCCAGCCGATCTACTAGTTCCCACGAGCAGTACTTC.

The CDR3 nucleotides read TGCGCCAGCAGCCTCTCGACTAGCCACAATGAGCAGTTCTTC. It specifies CASSLSTSHNEQFF. V and J are TRBV5-1 and TRBJ2-1; 7 nucleotides agree with TRBD2. The V gene end was trimmed by 4 bases and the J gene end by 5 bases; junction bases not matched to a gene: 6. Germline values: CDR1 SGHRS, CDR2 YFSETQ. The CDR3 has 14 amino acids.

The table lists this clone with a count of one. The V call is TRBV19, the J call TRBJ1-5; TRBD1 aligns across 9 bases. Germline V CDR1 and CDR2: LNHDA, SQIVND (reference sequence). CDR3 size: 15 residues. The ends lost 7 bases at V and 4 bases at J; junction bases unmatched: 8. The CDR3 bases are TGTGCCAGTAAGACCCCCGGGACAGGGAATCAGCCCCAGCATTTT. Translated, it gives CASKTPGTGNQPQHF.

This clone appeared once. This rearrangement joins TRBV7-9 to TRBJ1-2, with 9 positions matching TRBD1. CDR1 SEHNR and CDR2 FQNEAQ come from the germline V gene (reference sequence). CDR3 length equals 14 residues. J lost 9 bases, V lost 5 bases, and 10 bases had no gene match. CDR3: CASSQDRGSGSYTF. CDR3 DNA sequence: TGTGCCAGCAGCCAGGACAGGGGATCGGGTAGCTACACCTTC.